This record concerns one T cell receptor beta chain sequence. The sample holds one count of this clone. This receptor's antigen is unknown. No base qualities exist here, and no much larger clone lies one base off it. Separate from the roughly 650-subject first cohort, the validation cohort of more than 90 subjects was the group to which the donors belonged. This sample was taken from a study of cytomegalovirus exposure and HLA in healthy donors (TCRdb year 2017). For context, the study as a whole: The roughly 650 repertoires of the first cohort and the approximately 110 validation repertoires were produced on the same platform, according to a later analysis. The aim of the study was to test whether cataloging public T cell receptors could identify signatures of past pathogen exposure. A separate validation cohort of roughly 130 different subjects was used in addition to the roughly 720-subject first cohort. To predict cytomegalovirus infection status, the study brought together high-throughput TCR immunosequencing, statistical association of individual TCRs with disease status, and machine learning.

Study-wide findings and limitations: In vitro tests confirmed that a few of the cytomegalovirus-associated TCR beta chains recognize cytomegalovirus antigens. A total of 150 to 200 TCR beta chains were listed by the study as associated with cytomegalovirus. According to the authors, the approach could potentially be generalized to other disease states and immunological phenotypes. Across donors, most TCR sequences were observed very rarely, whereas some public TCRs were present in many individuals. In both the original and validation cohorts, the classifier was reported to diagnose cytomegalovirus status with high specificity and sensitivity. All 120 or so repertoires were used to score co-occurrence in the validation cohort in a later analysis, because that analysis had no HLA typing for the cohort. Subsequent analysis determined that TCRs grouped into clusters in the first cohort also showed a tendency toward co-occurrence across the 120 or so validation repertoires, and 85% to 95% of cluster scores exceeded 0.

Library preparation used the immunoSEQ multiplex PCR assay. In the authors' own workflow: A statistical classification framework was built to diagnose cytomegalovirus status from the catalog of TCR beta chain sequences. TCRdb holds this immuneACCESS table with in-frame rearrangements only. Some clones are missing; in checked studies, unresolved V genes explain under half, and the rest has no known cause. That table is the source of V, J and clone size, and D and trimming were worked out from the DNA. Within this sample are about 170,000 clones, with 75% to 90% of them counted one time only. The ten largest clonotypes hold around 2.1% of the sample. Compared with germline, V lacks 6 bases and J lacks 3 bases; bases without a gene match: 11. The germline V gene (reference sequence) supplies CDR1 SEHNR and CDR2 FQNEAQ. The CDR3 goes from the cysteine to the phenylalanine over 16 residues. The entry retains the CDR3 DNA only, 48 bases that are in frame from base 1.

The sequence derives from a woman aged 18-35 years in good health and CMV-seronegative. The receptor chain draws on TRBV7-9 and TRBJ1-2; 9 nucleotides in the junction match TRBD1. Source material: PBMCs. The CDR3 protein sequence reads: CASRGTGSELDYGYTF. The DNA reads TGTGCCAGCAGAGGGACAGGGAGTGAGCTTGACTATGGCTACACCTTC.